Below, 22 T cell receptor beta chains from the same sample are listed, as sequenced in a study of blood T cell repertoires in COVID-19. Measured with immunoSEQ multiplex PCR; TCRdb has only the in-frame clones, and not every one. The table lists about 99,000 clones, more than 75% of them singletons. Input material: peripheral blood. Every receptor here comes from a human donor in a cohort sampled during active COVID-19.

The rearrangement links TRBV6-5 to TRBJ2-5; 7 nucleotides agree with TRBD1. The V segment lost 10 bases and the J segment 2 bases; nucleotides outside the gene matches: 4. Germline loops: CDR1 MNHEY, CDR2 SVGAGI. This CDR3 spans 12 amino acids. The CDR3 nucleotides are TGTGCCACTAGGGACAGACAAGAGACCCAGTACTTC. Encoded protein: CATRDRQETQYF.

The chain recombines TRBV19 with TRBJ2-1; 9 nucleotides match TRBD2. V dropped 3 bases and J dropped 1; count of bases not matched to a gene: 16. The CDR3 covers 20 residues. In germline, CDR1 is LNHDA, CDR2 SQIVND (reference sequence). This CDR3 reads CASSMGQRGDFGGSYNEQFF. The DNA for the CDR3 is TGTGCCAGTAGTATGGGCCAGCGGGGGGACTTTGGTGGATCCTACAATGAGCAGTTCTTC.

In this sample, this clone turned up a few times. The V gene is TRBV6-2 or TRBV6-3, the J gene TRBJ2-7; D remains ambiguous. The V end was cut by 4 bases, the J end by 6 bases, with 10 bases between. Germline V gives CDR1 MNHEY, CDR2 SVGEGT. The CDR3 is made up of 12 amino acids. CDR3 amino acids: CASSSRIGEQYF. The CDR3 DNA follows: TGTGCCAGCAGTTCGAGGATAGGCGAGCAGTACTTC.

The genes are TRBV2 and TRBJ2-1; D not resolved. Germline V gene lookup returns CDR1 SNHLY and CDR2 FYNNEI. V lost 6 bases to trimming and J lost 5 bases, with 11 bases between them. The length of the CDR3 is 13 residues. CDR3 sequence (DNA): TGTGCCAGCAGCTTTGACGGAGACAATGAGCAGTTCTTC. This sequence encodes CASSFDGDNEQFF.

The chain is built from TRBV9 and TRBJ2-2; the D is unclear. Trimming shortened V by 7 bases and J by 1 base, and 11 bases separated the two germline ends. The CDR3 is made up of 14 amino acids. Germline CDR1 is SGDLS and CDR2 is YYNGEE. The CDR3 nucleotides read TGTGCCAGCGAATCAGGCCAGAACACCGGGGAGCTGTTTTTT. It translates to CASESGQNTGELFF.

The chain is built from TRBV7-6 and TRBJ2-2; D not certain. CDR3 length: 13 residues. V was shortened by 4 bases and J by 1 base, with 4 bases between the two germline ends. CDR1 and CDR2 (germline): SGHVS, FNYEAQ. CDR3 nucleotide sequence: TGTGCCAGCAGCTCATTGAACACCGGGGAGCTGTTTTTT. This sequence encodes CASSSLNTGELFF.

This clone was counted between two and nine times. The rearrangement joins TRBV10-3 to TRBJ2-7, with 12 nucleotides matching TRBD2. V was pared by 3 bases and J by 5 bases, with 8 bases of the junction left unmatched. This CDR3 has 16 amino acids. Germline assignment: CDR1 ENHRY and CDR2 SYGVKD. In DNA form, the CDR3 reads TGTGCCATCAGTGAAACCGGGACTAGCGGGCCCCACGAGCAGTACTTC. This encodes CAISETGTSGPHEQYF.

The rearrangement joins TRBV28 to TRBJ2-1; no firm D call. Between the trimmed V and J ends, which lost 4 bases and 2 bases, there was a span of 9 bases. In germline, CDR1 is MDHEN, CDR2 SYDVKM. The CDR3 spans 14 residues. The CDR3: CASSSGFPYNEQFF. The CDR3 DNA sequence: TGTGCCAGCAGTTCAGGCTTCCCCTACAATGAGCAGTTCTTC.

The chain employs TRBV4-1 and TRBJ1-1, with D tentatively TRBD1 (5 bases). The CDR3 extends over 14 amino acids. Trimming pared 6 bases from V and 0 bases from J, leaving 11 bases between. Germline V lookup: CDR1 MGHRA, CDR2 YSYEKL. The DNA for the CDR3 is TGCGCCAGCAGGGGATTGACAGTGAACACTGAAGCTTTCTTT. This gives the protein CASRGLTVNTEAFF.

This chain joins TRBV29-1 and TRBJ2-2; 8 nucleotides align to TRBD1. This CDR3 is 14 amino acids long. Per germline, CDR1 SQVTM and CDR2 ANQGSEA. V gave up 5 bases and J gave up 6 bases; unmatched junction bases: 8. CDR3 residues: CSVSTGTGAGELFF. In nucleotides, the CDR3 is TGCAGCGTTTCCACGGGGACAGGAGCCGGGGAGCTGTTTTTT.

J is TRBJ2-7 and V is TRBV7-9; TRBD1 agrees at 9 bases. From germline, CDR1 is SEHNR and CDR2 FQNEAQ (reference sequence). Trimming removed 7 bases from V and 0 bases from J; junction bases left unmatched: 7. CDR3 size: 15 residues. The CDR3 is CASNPLTGGSYEQYF. The CDR3 nucleotides read TGTGCCAGCAACCCTTTGACAGGGGGCTCCTACGAGCAGTACTTC. The whole variable domain, filled in from reference TRBV7-9 and TRBJ2-7, reads DTGVSQNPRHKITKRGQNVTFRCDPISEHNRLYWYRQTLGQGPEFLTYFQNEAQLEKSRLLSDRFSAERPKGSFSTLEIQRTEQGDSAMYLCASNPLTGGSYEQYFGPGTRLTVT.

The V and J genes are TRBV24-1 and TRBJ2-3; TRBD2 is a possible D gene (6 bases). Per the germline V gene, CDR1 is KGHDR and CDR2 is SFDVKD. V lost 3 bases and J lost 2, with 14 bases in between. The CDR3 consists of 16 residues. This CDR3 reads CATSDTRELITDTQYF. DNA for the CDR3: TGTGCCACCAGTGATACCCGGGAGCTAATCACAGATACGCAGTATTTT.

J is TRBJ2-5 and V is TRBV4-1, with D perhaps matching TRBD2 (5 bases). With 4 bases removed from V and 9 bases from J, the gap between germline ends came to 12 bases. The germline V gene has CDR1 MGHRA and CDR2 YSYEKL. This CDR3 comprises 12 residues. CDR3 DNA: TGCGCCAGCAGCCGGGAGACCGGGGCCCAGTACTTC. Protein product: CASSRETGAQYF.

The chain employs TRBV7-8 and TRBJ2-7, with TRBD1 identical over 7 bases. CDR1 SGHVS and CDR2 FQNEAQ come from the germline V gene. The J segment lost 6 bases and the V segment lost 1 base, leaving 12 bases of the junction unmatched. The length of the CDR3 is 16 residues. CDR3 residues: CASSLDAAGGWGEQYF. The CDR3, as DNA: TGTGCCAGCAGCTTAGATGCGGCAGGGGGATGGGGCGAGCAGTACTTC.

The chain is built from TRBV5-1 and TRBJ2-5; 10 nucleotides line up with TRBD2. The V gene end was trimmed by 0 bases and the J gene end by 1 base; junction bases not matched to a gene: 3. Germline CDR1 and CDR2: SGHRS and YFSETQ. This CDR3 region has 16 residues. CDR3 coding DNA: TGCGCCAGCAGCTTGGTACTAGCGGGGAGCCAAGAGACCCAGTACTTC. It yields the protein CASSLVLAGSQETQYF.

This chain joins TRBV11-2 and TRBJ2-1; TRBD1 aligns across 8 bases. The CDR3 length is 16 residues. Germline CDR1 reads SGHAT; CDR2 reads FQNNGV. The V and J ends lost 1 base and 4 bases, in that order; junction bases with no gene match: 6. CDR3 sequence (DNA): TGTGCCAGCAGCTTAGCGTACAGGGGGATGTACAATGAGCAGTTCTTC. Its translation is CASSLAYRGMYNEQFF. The whole variable domain, filled in from reference TRBV11-2 and TRBJ2-1, reads EAGVAQSPRYKIIEKRQSVAFWCNPISGHATLYWYQQILGQGPKLLIQFQNNGVVDDSQLPKDRFSAERLKGVDSTLKIQPAKLEDSAVYLCASSLAYRGMYNEQFFGPGTRLTVL.

The gene calls are TRBV6-6 and TRBJ1-1; D might be TRBD1 (6 bases). From germline, CDR1 is MNHNY and CDR2 SVGAGI (reference sequence). The ends were cut back, 3 bases at V and 0 bases at J, with 8 bases in the middle. The CDR3 is 14 residues long. Written as DNA, the CDR3 is TGTGCCAGCAGTTATGGACAGCTGAACACTGAAGCTTTCTTT. Its translation: CASSYGQLNTEAFF.

V is TRBV10-3 and J is TRBJ2-7; D perhaps matches TRBD2 (7 bases). The V end lost 6 bases, the J end lost 7 bases, and 19 bases lay between the germline ends. Germline-derived CDR1 and CDR2 are ENHRY and SYGVKD. The CDR3 is 14 amino acids. DNA for the CDR3: TGTGCCATCAGCTCGACGGCGGGGGCGGGGGAGCAGTACTTC. Its protein product is CAISSTAGAGEQYF.

The V call is TRBV18, the J call TRBJ2-1; 11 bases agree with TRBD2. Germline V lookup: CDR1 KGHSH, CDR2 LQKENI. The CDR3 has 15 residues. V dropped 5 bases and J dropped 5; count of bases not matched to a gene: 5. The CDR3 is CASSTGTSGDNEQFF. Written as DNA, the CDR3 is TGTGCCAGCTCAACCGGGACTAGCGGAGACAATGAGCAGTTCTTC.

This clone turned up a few times. The rearrangement links TRBV7-9 to TRBJ2-7; tentative D call: TRBD2 (6 bases). V was shortened by 4 bases and J by 0 bases, with 10 bases between the two germline ends. This CDR3 is built from 14 residues. Germline CDR1 reads SEHNR; CDR2 reads FQNEAQ (reference sequence). The CDR3 reads CASSWRETSYEQYF. The DNA for the CDR3 is TGTGCCAGCAGCTGGAGGGAGACCTCCTACGAGCAGTACTTC.

The chain is built from TRBV5-5 and TRBJ2-3; 8 bases match TRBD1. CDR1 SGHKS and CDR2 YYEKEE come from the germline V gene (reference sequence). This CDR3 contains 15 residues. The V and J ends lost 4 bases and 3 bases, in that order; junction bases with no gene match: 7. The CDR3 region is CASSPRTGSTDTQYF. The CDR3, as DNA: TGTGCCAGCAGCCCCCGGACAGGGTCTACAGATACGCAGTATTTT.

V and J are TRBV4-1 and TRBJ2-3; 9 bases map to TRBD2. The CDR3 is 17 amino acids. The V segment lost 2 bases and the J segment 1 base; nucleotides outside the gene matches: 7. CDR1 and CDR2 from the germline V gene are MGHRA and YSYEKL. The CDR3 here is CASSQLMSSGGTDTQYF. In DNA, the CDR3 is TGCGCCAGCAGCCAATTGATGTCTAGCGGGGGCACAGATACGCAGTATTTT.